The 10 T cell receptor beta chains in this list originate from one sample, sequenced in a study of OX40 agonist ivuxolimab in advanced cancers. This table comes from immunoSEQ multiplex PCR, and its TCRdb copy is limited to in-frame clones, with some not included. The repertoire has fewer than 40,000 clones, less than 90% of them found once; the top ten carry 15% to 20%. Sample: CD4+ or CD8+ T cells sorted from blood, taken in a trial of the OX40 agonist ivuxolimab. These receptors were collected from an adult with an advanced solid tumor such as melanoma, head and neck, liver or kidney cancer.

V and J are TRBV6-1 and TRBJ1-6; D is unclear. This CDR3 region has 15 residues. V was trimmed by 3 bases and J by 0 bases, leaving 6 bases between them. From germline, CDR1 is MNHNS and CDR2 SASEGT. CDR3: CASSDVGSYNSPLHF. The DNA for the CDR3 is TGTGCCAGCAGTGACGTGGGCTCCTATAATTCACCCCTCCACTTT.

The V gene is TRBV13, the J gene TRBJ1-1; 9 bases map to TRBD1. The V segment lost 5 bases and the J segment 4 bases; nucleotides outside the gene matches: 8. Germline V CDR1 and CDR2: PRHDT, FYEKMQ (reference sequence). This CDR3 is 15 amino acids long. The CDR3 reads CASSPRTGGLTEAFF. DNA of the CDR3: TGTGCCAGCAGCCCACGCACAGGGGGCCTCACTGAAGCTTTCTTT.

V usage is TRBV5-4 and J usage is TRBJ1-4, with 7 bases aligning to TRBD1. Trimming removed 2 bases from V and 5 bases from J; junction bases left unmatched: 3. Germline lookup yields CDR1 SGHNT and CDR2 YYREEE (reference sequence). CDR3 length: 14 residues. The CDR3 DNA is TGTGCCAGCAGCTTTGAGGGGGCCAATGAAAAACTGTTTTTT. Translation gives CASSFEGANEKLFF.

V and J are TRBV4-1 and TRBJ2-7; 9 nucleotides match TRBD1. Unmatched junction bases numbered 7, after V lost 4 bases and J lost 6 bases. CDR1 is MGHRA, CDR2 YSYEKL, per germline. The CDR3 runs to 14 residues. CDR3 sequence: CASSPGQGVPEQYF. The DNA of the CDR3 is TGCGCCAGCAGCCCGGGACAGGGAGTTCCCGAGCAGTACTTC.

This clone came up a few times. This chain connects TRBV27 to TRBJ1-6; TRBD1 matches at 8 bases. This CDR3 is 15 amino acids long. Germline values: CDR1 MNHEY, CDR2 SMNVEV (reference sequence). V lost 4 bases and J lost 7; bases outside the gene matches: 6. This chain's CDR3 is CASSSRQGTNSPLHF. CDR3 sequence (DNA): TGTGCCAGCAGTTCACGACAGGGGACCAATTCACCCCTCCACTTT.

Concerning this clone: At one end the junction does not follow the germline gene, possibly because of a read error. The rearrangement uses TRBV10-3 and TRBJ2-2; D possibly corresponds to TRBD2 (7 bases). CDR1 is ENHRY, CDR2 SYGVKD, per germline. The CDR3 consists of 12 residues. The CDR3 region is CASAGDTGELVF. The CDR3 DNA follows: TGTGCCAGCGCGGGGGACACCGGGGAGCTGGTTTTT.

The gene calls are TRBV19 and TRBJ2-3, with 9 bases identical to TRBD1. The CDR3 spans 18 residues. J was trimmed by 5 bases and V by 6 bases; bases with no gene match: 18. CDR1 and CDR2 (germline): LNHDA, SQIVND (reference sequence). The CDR3 is CASSPGGVGTGTVDTQYF. The CDR3 DNA sequence: TGTGCCAGTAGCCCAGGTGGAGTTGGGACAGGGACGGTAGATACGCAGTATTTT. Full variable domain (rest looked up from reference TRBV19 and TRBJ2-3): DGGITQSPKYLFRKEGQNVTLSCEQNLNHDAMYWYRQDPGQGLRLIYYSQIVNDFQKGDIAEGYSVSREKKESFPLTVTSAQKNPTAFYLCASSPGGVGTGTVDTQYFGPGTRLTVL.

The V gene is TRBV7-9, the J gene TRBJ2-7; TRBD1 matches 12 bases. The J segment lost 5 bases and the V segment lost 3 bases, leaving 8 bases of the junction unmatched. The CDR3 runs to 16 residues. The V gene's germline CDR1 is SEHNR and CDR2 FQNEAQ (reference sequence). The CDR3 reads CASSFQIGTGGDEQYF. The CDR3 nucleotides read TGTGCCAGCAGCTTCCAAATTGGGACAGGGGGCGACGAGCAGTACTTC.

CDR3: CASSLGVYEQYF. The CDR3, as DNA: TGTGCCAGCAGCTTAGGGGTCTACGAGCAGTACTTC. This chain joins TRBV7-8 and TRBJ2-7; no clear D gene. The V gene lost 1 base and the J gene lost 3 bases, with 4 bases spanning the gap. This CDR3 has 12 residues. The germline CDR1 and CDR2 sequences are SGHVS and FQNEAQ.

The genes are TRBV30 and TRBJ2-7, with 7 bases identical to TRBD2. The CDR3 is made up of 12 amino acids. Germline CDR1 and CDR2: GTSNPN and SVGIG (reference sequence). With 3 bases clipped from V and 7 bases from J, the junction kept 6 bases outside the gene matches. The CDR3 here is CAWSPLGGEQYF. Written as DNA, the CDR3 is TGTGCCTGGAGCCCCCTGGGGGGGGAGCAGTACTTC.